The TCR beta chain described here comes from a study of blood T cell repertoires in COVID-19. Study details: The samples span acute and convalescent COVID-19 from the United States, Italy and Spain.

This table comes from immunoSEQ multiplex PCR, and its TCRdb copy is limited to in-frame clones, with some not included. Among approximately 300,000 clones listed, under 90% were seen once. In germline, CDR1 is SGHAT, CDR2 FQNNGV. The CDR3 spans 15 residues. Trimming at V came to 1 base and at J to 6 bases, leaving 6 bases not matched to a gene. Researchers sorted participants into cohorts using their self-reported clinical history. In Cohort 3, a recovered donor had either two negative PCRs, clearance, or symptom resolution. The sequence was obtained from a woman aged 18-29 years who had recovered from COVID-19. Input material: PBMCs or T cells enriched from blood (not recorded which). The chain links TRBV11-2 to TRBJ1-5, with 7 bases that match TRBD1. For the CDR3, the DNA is TGTGCCAGCAGCTTAGCGGAACAGGGGAGTCAGCCCCAGCATTTT. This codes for CASSLAEQGSQPQHF.